These T cell receptor beta chains were read from a single sample in a study of cytomegalovirus exposure and HLA in healthy donors. Clones were read by immunoSEQ multiplex PCR, and TCRdb kept only the in-frame ones, dropping some. The sample includes around 150,000 clones, 75% of them seen just once. The specimen was PBMCs. The receptor set was obtained from a woman aged 45 to 65 in good health and CMV-seropositive. The CDR3 runs from the conserved cysteine through the conserved F or W. Each record gives: clone size, D gene, J gene, V gene, CDR3 protein, CDR3 DNA. D genes are given only for firm matches. Expanded clones are given a class, and other clones once, few, many or no size at all.

size: -; D: TRBD2; J: TRBJ2-1; V: TRBV5-4; CDR3: CASSPRTSGGPTSSYNEQFF; DNA: TGTGCCAGCAGCCCGAGGACTAGCGGGGGCCCTACTAGCTCCTACAATGAGCAGTTCTTC
size: -; D: -; J: TRBJ1-1; V: TRBV2; CDR3: CASHRALNTEAFF; DNA: TGTGCCAGCCACAGGGCATTGAACACTGAAGCTTTCTTT
size: -; D: -; J: TRBJ1-1; V: TRBV4-1; CDR3: CASSQDGQPCEAFF; DNA: TGCGCCAGCAGCCAAGATGGACAGCCTTGTGAAGCTTTCTTT
size: -; D: TRBD1; J: TRBJ2-7; V: TRBV6-5; CDR3: CASSYSRDRGRYEQYF; DNA: TGTGCCAGTAGTTACTCCCGGGACAGGGGTCGGTACGAGCAGTACTTC
size: -; D: -; J: TRBJ2-6; V: TRBV7-2; CDR3: CASSLSVSGANVLTF; DNA: TGTGCCAGCAGCCTCTCTGTGTCTGGGGCCAACGTCCTGACTTTC
size: -; D: TRBD2; J: TRBJ2-7; V: TRBV7-8; CDR3: CASSRTSGGPSYSYEQYF; DNA: TGTGCCAGCAGCCGAACTAGCGGGGGGCCCTCTTACTCCTACGAGCAGTACTTC
size: -; D: -; J: TRBJ1-1; V: TRBV6-5; CDR3: CATNRAMNTEAFF; DNA: TGTGCCACGAACAGGGCTATGAACACTGAAGCTTTCTTT
size: -; D: TRBD2; J: TRBJ2-1; V: TRBV10-2; CDR3: CASKLAGPPDEQFF; DNA: TGCGCCAGCAAACTAGCGGGGCCCCCGGATGAGCAGTTCTTC
size: -; D: -; J: TRBJ2-1; V: TRBV5-1; CDR3: CASSYSHSSYNEQFF; DNA: TGCGCCAGCAGCTACAGCCACAGCTCCTACAATGAGCAGTTCTTC
size: -; D: TRBD1; J: TRBJ2-5; V: TRBV7-2; CDR3: CASSWDRSQETQYF; DNA: TGTGCCAGCAGTTGGGACAGGTCACAAGAGACCCAGTACTTC
size: -; D: TRBD2; J: TRBJ2-5; V: TRBV25-1; CDR3: CASTPIAGGAETQYF; DNA: TGTGCCAGCACCCCTATAGCGGGGGGGGCTGAGACCCAGTACTTC
size: -; D: TRBD2; J: TRBJ2-5; V: TRBV6-1; CDR3: CAGSAGEETQYF; DNA: TGTGCCGGTTCCGCGGGGGAAGAGACCCAGTACTTC
size: -; D: -; J: TRBJ1-2; V: TRBV5-4; CDR3: CASSLGTAGVYGYTF; DNA: TGTGCCAGCAGCTTGGGGACGGCAGGGGTCTATGGCTACACCTTC
size: -; D: -; J: TRBJ2-7; V: TRBV2; CDR3: CASTGGREQYF; DNA: TGTGCCAGCACCGGAGGCAGGGAGCAGTACTTC
size: -; D: -; J: TRBJ2-3; V: TRBV27; CDR3: CASSFRIPQVHTDTQYF; DNA: TGTGCCAGCAGTTTCCGTATCCCGCAGGTCCACACAGATACGCAGTATTTT
size: -; D: -; J: TRBJ1-3; V: TRBV30; CDR3: CAWSVGGVKGLGNTIYF; DNA: TGTGCCTGGAGTGTGGGGGGGGTTAAGGGACTCGGAAACACCATATATTTT
size: -; D: TRBD2; J: TRBJ2-5; V: TRBV5-1; CDR3: CASSLTSGEETQYF; DNA: TGCGCCAGCAGCTTGACTAGCGGGGAAGAGACCCAGTACTTC
size: -; D: -; J: TRBJ2-7; V: TRBV10-2; CDR3: CASSRDIDSYEQYF; DNA: TGCGCCAGCAGTCGGGACATAGACTCCTACGAGCAGTACTTC
size: -; D: -; J: TRBJ1-1; V: TRBV18; CDR3: CASSPQSQGEAFF; DNA: TGTGCCAGCTCACCCCAATCCCAGGGGGAAGCTTTCTTT
size: -; D: TRBD1; J: TRBJ1-2; V: TRBV27; CDR3: CASRGQVEVYTF; DNA: TGTGCCAGCAGAGGACAGGTAGAGGTCTACACCTTC
size: -; D: TRBD1; J: TRBJ1-6; V: TRBV5-1; CDR3: CASSLGDRNSPLHF; DNA: TGCGCCAGCAGCTTGGGGGACAGGAACTCACCCCTCCACTTT
size: -; D: TRBD1; J: TRBJ1-6; V: TRBV6-6; CDR3: CASRVQGDRSPLHF; DNA: TGTGCCAGCAGGGTACAGGGGGATCGATCACCCCTCCACTTT
size: few; D: -; J: TRBJ2-1; V: TRBV7-2; CDR3: CASTREGGSYNEQFF; DNA: TGTGCCAGCACCCGTGAGGGGGGGTCCTACAATGAGCAGTTCTTC
size: -; D: TRBD2; J: TRBJ2-3; V: TRBV9; CDR3: CASSTGLAGGTSTDTQYF; DNA: TGTGCCAGCAGCACGGGACTAGCGGGGGGGACTAGCACAGATACGCAGTATTTT
size: -; D: TRBD2; J: TRBJ2-5; V: TRBV5-1; CDR3: CASSAGLQETQYF; DNA: TGCGCCAGCAGCGCGGGACTACAAGAGACCCAGTACTTC
size: -; D: -; J: TRBJ2-7; V: TRBV5-1; CDR3: CASSLTGRGSVYEQYF; DNA: TGCGCCAGCAGCTTAACCGGCAGGGGTTCGGTGTACGAGCAGTACTTC
size: -; D: -; J: TRBJ2-7; V: TRBV5-1; CDR3: CASSLRGISYEQYF; DNA: TGCGCCAGCAGCTTACGCGGCATCTCCTACGAGCAGTACTTC
size: -; D: -; J: TRBJ2-5; V: TRBV5-1; CDR3: CASSLEGVETQYF; DNA: TGCGCCAGCAGCTTGGAGGGGGTGGAGACCCAGTACTTC
size: -; D: TRBD2; J: TRBJ2-3; V: TRBV2; CDR3: CASRLAGGGTDTQYF; DNA: TGTGCCAGCAGGCTAGCGGGGGGAGGCACAGATACGCAGTATTTT
size: -; D: TRBD1; J: TRBJ1-4; V: TRBV11-2; CDR3: CASSLGGAATGEKLFF; DNA: TGTGCCAGCAGCTTAGGAGGGGCTGCGACAGGGGAAAAACTGTTTTTT
size: -; D: -; J: TRBJ1-6; V: TRBV6-1; CDR3: CASSQGHVSPLHF; DNA: TGTGCCAGCAGTCAAGGACACGTTTCACCCCTCCACTTT
size: -; D: TRBD1; J: TRBJ1-5; V: TRBV19; CDR3: CAISRDRNQPQHF; DNA: TGTGCCATTTCCCGGGACAGAAATCAGCCCCAGCATTTT
size: -; D: -; J: TRBJ2-5; V: TRBV29-1; CDR3: CSVTGGKETQYF; DNA: TGCAGCGTCACCGGAGGAAAAGAGACCCAGTACTTC
size: few; D: TRBD1; J: TRBJ1-1; V: TRBV6-5; CDR3: CASSLTGYWTEAFF; DNA: TGTGCCAGCAGCCTGACAGGGTATTGGACTGAAGCTTTCTTT
size: -; D: -; J: TRBJ1-1; V: TRBV2; CDR3: CASSVRRALSEAFF; DNA: TGTGCCAGCAGTGTACGGCGGGCGCTTTCTGAAGCTTTCTTT
size: -; D: TRBD1; J: TRBJ1-2; V: TRBV6-5; CDR3: CASSYSTGGSYGYTF; DNA: TGTGCCAGCAGTTACTCGACAGGGGGCAGCTATGGCTACACCTTC
size: -; D: -; J: TRBJ2-2; V: TRBV15; CDR3: CATSRDRGGYTGELFF; DNA: TGTGCCACCAGCAGAGATAGGGGGGGCTACACCGGGGAGCTGTTTTTT
size: -; D: -; J: TRBJ1-1; V: TRBV9; CDR3: CASSWGEGTEAFF; DNA: TGTGCCAGCAGCTGGGGGGAGGGCACTGAAGCTTTCTTT
size: -; D: -; J: TRBJ1-2; V: TRBV25-1; CDR3: CASSGKREWDYGYTF; DNA: TGTGCCAGCAGCGGTAAGAGGGAGTGGGACTATGGCTACACCTTC
size: -; D: -; J: TRBJ1-3; V: TRBV2; CDR3: CASSAMTGLSGNTIYF; DNA: TGTGCCAGCAGTGCGATGACAGGCCTCTCTGGAAACACCATATATTTT
size: few; D: -; J: TRBJ1-2; V: TRBV6-5; CDR3: CASGTQGGFNGYTF; DNA: TGTGCCAGCGGGACACAGGGAGGGTTTAATGGCTACACCTTC
size: -; D: TRBD2; J: TRBJ2-7; V: TRBV6-5; CDR3: CASSRGTSGDYEQYF; DNA: TGTGCCAGCAGCCGGGGGACTAGCGGGGACTACGAGCAGTACTTC
size: -; D: TRBD1; J: TRBJ1-2; V: TRBV5-1; CDR3: CASSDQGDYGYTF; DNA: TGCGCCAGCAGCGATCAGGGGGACTATGGCTACACCTTC